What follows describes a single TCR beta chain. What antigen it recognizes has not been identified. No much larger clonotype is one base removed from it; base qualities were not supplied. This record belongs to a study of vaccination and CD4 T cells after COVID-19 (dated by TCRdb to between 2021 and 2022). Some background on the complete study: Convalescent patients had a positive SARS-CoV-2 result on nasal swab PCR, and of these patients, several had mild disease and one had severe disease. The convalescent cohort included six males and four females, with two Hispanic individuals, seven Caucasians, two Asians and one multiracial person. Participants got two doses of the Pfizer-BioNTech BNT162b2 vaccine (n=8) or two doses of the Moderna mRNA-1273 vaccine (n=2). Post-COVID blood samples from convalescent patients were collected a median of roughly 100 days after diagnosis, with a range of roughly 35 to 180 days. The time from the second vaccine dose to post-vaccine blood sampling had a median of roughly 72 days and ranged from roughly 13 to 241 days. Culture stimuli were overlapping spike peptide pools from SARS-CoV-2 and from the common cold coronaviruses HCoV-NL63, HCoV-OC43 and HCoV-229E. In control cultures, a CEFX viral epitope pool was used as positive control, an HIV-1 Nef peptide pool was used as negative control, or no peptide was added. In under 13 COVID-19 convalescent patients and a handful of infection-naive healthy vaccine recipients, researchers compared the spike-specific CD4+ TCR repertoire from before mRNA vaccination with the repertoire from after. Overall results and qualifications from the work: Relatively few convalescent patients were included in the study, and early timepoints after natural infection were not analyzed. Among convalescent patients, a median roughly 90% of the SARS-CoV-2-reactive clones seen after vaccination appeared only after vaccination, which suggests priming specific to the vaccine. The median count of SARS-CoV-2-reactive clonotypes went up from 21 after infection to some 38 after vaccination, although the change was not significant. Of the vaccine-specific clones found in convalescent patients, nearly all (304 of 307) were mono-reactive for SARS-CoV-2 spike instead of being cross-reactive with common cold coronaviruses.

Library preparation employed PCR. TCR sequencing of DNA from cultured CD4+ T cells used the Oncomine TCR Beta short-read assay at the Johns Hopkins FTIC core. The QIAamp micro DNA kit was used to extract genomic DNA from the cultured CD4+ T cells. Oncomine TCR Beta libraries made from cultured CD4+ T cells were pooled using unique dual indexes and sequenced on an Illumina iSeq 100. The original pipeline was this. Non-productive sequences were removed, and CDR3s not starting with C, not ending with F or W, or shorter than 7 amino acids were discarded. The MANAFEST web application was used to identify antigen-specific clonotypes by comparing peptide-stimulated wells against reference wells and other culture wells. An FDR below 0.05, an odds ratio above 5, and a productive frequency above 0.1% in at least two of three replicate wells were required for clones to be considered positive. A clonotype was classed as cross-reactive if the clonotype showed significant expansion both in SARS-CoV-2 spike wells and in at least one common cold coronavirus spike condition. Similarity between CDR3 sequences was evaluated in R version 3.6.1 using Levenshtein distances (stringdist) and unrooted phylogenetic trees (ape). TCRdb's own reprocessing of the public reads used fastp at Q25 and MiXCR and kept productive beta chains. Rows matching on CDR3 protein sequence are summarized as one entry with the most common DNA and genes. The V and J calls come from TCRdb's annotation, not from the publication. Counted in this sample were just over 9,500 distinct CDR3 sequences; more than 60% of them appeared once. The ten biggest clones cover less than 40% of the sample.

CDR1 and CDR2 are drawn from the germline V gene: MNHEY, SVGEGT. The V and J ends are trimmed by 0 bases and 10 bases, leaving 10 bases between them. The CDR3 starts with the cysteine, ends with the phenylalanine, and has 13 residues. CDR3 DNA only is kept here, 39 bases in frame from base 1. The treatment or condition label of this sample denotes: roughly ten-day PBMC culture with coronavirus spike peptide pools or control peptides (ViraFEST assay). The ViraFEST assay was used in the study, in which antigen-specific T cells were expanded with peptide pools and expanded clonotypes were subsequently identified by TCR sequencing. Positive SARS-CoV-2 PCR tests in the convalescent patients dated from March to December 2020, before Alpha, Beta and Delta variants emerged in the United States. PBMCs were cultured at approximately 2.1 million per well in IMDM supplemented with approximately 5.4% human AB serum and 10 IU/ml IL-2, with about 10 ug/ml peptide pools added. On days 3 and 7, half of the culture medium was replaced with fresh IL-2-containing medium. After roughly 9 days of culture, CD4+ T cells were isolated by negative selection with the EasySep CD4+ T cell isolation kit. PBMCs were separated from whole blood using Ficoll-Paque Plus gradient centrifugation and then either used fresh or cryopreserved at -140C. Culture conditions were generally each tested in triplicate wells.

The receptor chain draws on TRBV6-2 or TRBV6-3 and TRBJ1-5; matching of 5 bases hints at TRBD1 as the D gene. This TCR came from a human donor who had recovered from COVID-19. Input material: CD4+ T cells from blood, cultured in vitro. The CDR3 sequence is CASSYSREGPQHF. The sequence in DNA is TGTGCCAGCAGTTACTCCAGGGAGGGCCCCCAGCATTTT.